The next 28 T cell receptor beta chains were all read from a single sample in a study of blood T cell repertoires in COVID-19. Sequencing was performed with immunoSEQ multiplex PCR; in TCRdb, only in-frame clones are kept and a portion is missing. Counted here are more than 60,000 clones, about nine tenths occurring once; the ten biggest clones make up 20% to 25%. Material: peripheral blood. The receptor source for this set is a woman aged 50 to 65 with active or convalescent COVID-19.

This clone was detected once. V gene TRBV4-1 combines with J gene TRBJ1-2; 11 bases are shared with TRBD1. Germline CDR1 reads MGHRA; CDR2 reads YSYEKL. This CDR3 contains 17 residues. Unmatched junction bases numbered 13, after V lost 2 bases and J lost 8 bases. The CDR3 loop is CASSQTVSGQGARGYTF. The CDR3 DNA reads TGCGCCAGCAGCCAAACTGTTAGCGGACAGGGGGCCCGGGGCTACACCTTC.

J is TRBJ1-3 and V is TRBV5-5; maybe TRBD1 (6 bases). Germline V gives CDR1 SGHKS, CDR2 YYEKEE (reference sequence). V was pared by 4 bases and J by 4 bases, with 15 bases between. The CDR3 consists of 15 residues. The CDR3 region is CASSRTGYSGNTIYF. CDR3 coding DNA: TGTGCCAGCAGCAGAACAGGGTACTCAGGAAACACCATATATTTT.

CDR3 bases: TGTGCCAGCAGCTTGCGGGCGGGAGGGCTTACCTACAATGAGCAGTTCTTC. It codes for CASSLRAGGLTYNEQFF. The V and J genes are TRBV5-5 and TRBJ2-1; 9 bases are shared with TRBD2. Germline V CDR1 and CDR2: SGHKS, YYEKEE (reference sequence). With V trimmed by 1 base and J by 2 bases, 7 bases remained unmatched. The CDR3 totals 17 residues.

The rearrangement uses TRBV6-5 and TRBJ1-4; possibly TRBD1 for D (5 bases). This CDR3 has 14 amino acids. Trimming shortened V by 7 bases and J by 4 bases, and 13 bases separated the two germline ends. CDR1 is MNHEY, CDR2 SVGAGI, per germline. For the CDR3, the DNA is TGTGCCAGCAAAACGGTCAGGGTTAATGAAAAACTGTTTTTT. Encoded protein: CASKTVRVNEKLFF.

The chain couples TRBV2 to TRBJ2-1; TRBD2 aligns across 7 bases. This CDR3 region has 14 residues. The germline CDR1 and CDR2 sequences are SNHLY and FYNNEI. V was pared by 3 bases and J by 6 bases, with 5 bases of the junction left unmatched. The CDR3 DNA is TGTGCCAGCAGTGACCGGCTAGCGGCCAATGAGCAGTTCTTC. Translating it yields CASSDRLAANEQFF.

This clone was seen once. The J gene is TRBJ1-1, the V gene TRBV28; D not certain. CDR3 length: 12 residues. Trimming removed 1 base from V and 7 bases from J, with 7 bases in between. Germline V gives CDR1 MDHEN, CDR2 SYDVKM. The CDR3 here is CASSLSPLEAFF. The CDR3 region has the DNA TGTGCCAGCAGTTTATCCCCCCTTGAAGCTTTCTTT.

The chain employs TRBV7-6 and TRBJ2-1; 9 bases match TRBD1. There are 15 residues in the CDR3. CDR1 is SGHVS, CDR2 FNYEAQ, per germline. V shed 5 bases and J 2 bases; nucleotides not matched to a gene: 4. CDR3 bases: TGTGCCAGCAGCAGGGGGACAGGGACCTACAATGAGCAGTTCTTC. This codes for CASSRGTGTYNEQFF.

This chain joins TRBV19 and TRBJ2-5; no clear D. This CDR3 spans 13 amino acids. Trimming took 8 bases from V and 0 from J, leaving 10 bases between them. CDR1 LNHDA and CDR2 SQIVND come from the germline V gene (reference sequence). Here the CDR3 reads CASAPAYQETQYF. The CDR3 region has the DNA TGTGCCAGTGCCCCAGCGTACCAAGAGACCCAGTACTTC.

The V call is TRBV2, the J call TRBJ2-7; 12 bases match TRBD2. Germline assignment: CDR1 SNHLY and CDR2 FYNNEI. Unmatched junction bases numbered 5, after V lost 4 bases and J lost 4 bases. The CDR3 is 15 residues long. Here the CDR3 DNA reads TGTGCCAGCAGTGTGACTAGCGGGAGATGGTACGAGCAGTACTTC. This translates into CASSVTSGRWYEQYF.

The chain carries TRBV24-1 and TRBJ2-1; TRBD1 matches 10 bases. The CDR3 contains 15 residues. Looked up from germline, CDR1 is KGHDR and CDR2 is SFDVKD. V lost 5 bases, J lost 2 bases, and 2 bases stayed unmatched. The CDR3 DNA is TGTGCCACCAGTGGGACAGGGGGGCCCTACAATGAGCAGTTCTTC. This codes for CATSGTGGPYNEQFF.

The chain is built from TRBV7-9 and TRBJ1-5; possibly TRBD1 for D (5 bases). V dropped 7 bases and J dropped 2 bases, with 12 bases sitting between them. In germline, CDR1 is SEHNR, CDR2 FQNEAQ (reference sequence). The CDR3 extends over 14 amino acids. The CDR3 DNA reads as TGTGCCAGCACTTGGGGCGGGGGCAATCAGCCCCAGCATTTT. Residues: CASTWGGGNQPQHF.

The V gene is TRBV12-3 or TRBV12-4, the J gene TRBJ1-1; possibly TRBD1 for D (5 bases). CDR3 size: 11 residues. Trimming removed 6 bases at V and 8 bases at J, with 10 bases between. This chain's CDR3 is CASSVRQEAFF. DNA of the CDR3: TGTGCCAGCAGCGTCCGACAGGAAGCTTTCTTT.

The chain couples TRBV2 to TRBJ2-7; possibly TRBD1 for D (5 bases). V lost 7 bases, J lost 6 bases, and 19 bases lay in between. CDR3 length: 14 amino acids. Germline V gene lookup returns CDR1 SNHLY and CDR2 FYNNEI. The CDR3 DNA is TGTGCCAGCAACAGGAACGTCTATGAAGGCGAGCAGTACTTC. Encoded protein: CASNRNVYEGEQYF.

The J gene is TRBJ2-4, the V gene TRBV21-1; the D call TRBD1 from the table was never checked on the DNA. TRBV21-1 has pseudogene status. The CDR3 is 18 residues long. CDR3 bases: TGTGCCAGCTCTCCAGGAGACAGGGTGATTCTGCAAAAGAACATTCAGTACTTC. Translating gives CASSPGDRVILQKNIQYF.

The rearrangement joins TRBV4-1 to TRBJ2-1; 10 nucleotides agree with TRBD2. The germline gives CDR1 MGHRA, CDR2 YSYEKL. The V segment lost 4 bases and the J segment 0 bases; nucleotides outside the gene matches: 18. This CDR3 spans 21 amino acids. CDR3 coding DNA: TGCGCCAGCAGCCGTCAACTAGCGGGACCGACCACAAAAAACTCCTACAATGAGCAGTTCTTC. Protein product: CASSRQLAGPTTKNSYNEQFF.

The chain combines TRBV9 with TRBJ2-3; tentative D call: TRBD2 (6 bases). CDR3 size: 15 residues. The V and J ends lost 3 bases and 5 bases respectively, with 16 bases between them. The germline V gene encodes CDR1 SGDLS and CDR2 YYNGEE. DNA of the CDR3: TGTGCCAGCAGCGCTGGAGGGGCTCCCTTAGATACGCAGTATTTT. This gives the protein CASSAGGAPLDTQYF.

The chain is built from TRBV12-3 or TRBV12-4 and TRBJ2-3; D not resolved. CDR3 size: 13 residues. Deletions cut 7 bases from V and 1 base from J, with 9 bases between. The CDR3 loop is CASNRVRTDTQYF. The DNA of the CDR3 is TGTGCCAGCAACCGGGTCCGCACAGATACGCAGTATTTT.

The V call is TRBV18, the J call TRBJ2-2, with TRBD2 identical over 7 bases. V was clipped by 1 base and J by 3 bases; unmatched bases: 2. In germline, CDR1 is KGHSH, CDR2 LQKENI. This CDR3 is built from 15 residues. The CDR3 DNA sequence: TGTGCCAGCTCACCACGGGAGGGTGACACCGGGGAGCTGTTTTTT. This codes for CASSPREGDTGELFF.

The gene calls are TRBV29-1 and TRBJ2-3; tentatively, D is TRBD2 (5 bases). Per germline, CDR1 SQVTM and CDR2 ANQGSEA. The CDR3 totals 14 residues. V dropped 5 bases and J dropped 6 bases, with 18 bases sitting between them. The CDR3 here is CSVLGGSRPDTQYF. For the CDR3, the DNA is TGCAGCGTTCTCGGCGGGTCCCGGCCGGATACGCAGTATTTT.

The rearrangement uses TRBV7-8 and TRBJ2-5, with 10 nucleotides matching TRBD2. CDR1 is SGHVS and CDR2 is FQNEAQ in the germline V gene. CDR3 length: 17 residues. The ends lost 1 base at V and 3 bases at J; junction bases unmatched: 8. The chain's CDR3 is CASSLGGLADPEETQYF. The CDR3 DNA follows: TGTGCCAGCAGCTTAGGTGGACTAGCGGACCCAGAAGAGACCCAGTACTTC.

The genes are TRBV9 and TRBJ1-1; 9 bases fit TRBD1. From germline, CDR1 is SGDLS and CDR2 YYNGEE. V shed 3 bases and J 0 bases; nucleotides not matched to a gene: 3. This CDR3 contains 15 residues. The CDR3 is CASSAQGAMNTEAFF. As DNA, the CDR3 is TGTGCCAGCAGCGCACAGGGGGCAATGAACACTGAAGCTTTCTTT.

V and J are TRBV27 and TRBJ1-2; 7 positions agree with TRBD1. V shed 5 bases, J shed 4 bases, and the junction held 13 bases outside the gene matches. The CDR3 extends over 16 amino acids. Germline values: CDR1 MNHEY, CDR2 SMNVEV (reference sequence). CDR3 residues: CASSVYSQGTGYGYTF. CDR3 nucleotide sequence: TGTGCCAGCAGTGTCTACTCACAGGGGACTGGCTATGGCTACACCTTC.

This rearrangement joins TRBV7-9 to TRBJ1-1; TRBD1 might be the D (5 bases). In germline, CDR1 is SEHNR, CDR2 FQNEAQ (reference sequence). V was shortened by 5 bases and J by 1 base, with 26 bases between the two germline ends. This CDR3 contains 19 residues. CDR3 region: CASSPRGWQGGITNTEAFF. The CDR3 DNA reads as TGTGCCAGCAGCCCACGGGGATGGCAGGGAGGAATAACGAACACTGAAGCTTTCTTT.

This chain joins TRBV7-8 and TRBJ2-1, with 9 bases matching TRBD2. This CDR3 spans 19 amino acids. Germline CDR1 SGHVS, CDR2 FQNEAQ. J gave up 2 bases and V 2 bases, and 13 bases lay outside the gene matches. Here the CDR3 reads CASSLFTSGSASAYNEQFF. The CDR3 region has the DNA TGTGCCAGCAGCTTATTTACTAGCGGGTCTGCTTCCGCCTACAATGAGCAGTTCTTC.

This chain links TRBV4-2 with TRBJ2-2; TRBD2 agrees at 16 bases. Germline V gene lookup returns CDR1 LGHNA and CDR2 YNFKEQ. This CDR3 is built from 21 residues. Trimming removed 4 bases from V and 5 bases from J; junction bases left unmatched: 16. Here the CDR3 reads CASSRLSGTSGRARRTGELFF. CDR3 in DNA: TGTGCCAGCAGCCGATTGTCGGGGACTAGCGGGAGGGCCCGGCGTACCGGGGAGCTGTTTTTT.

This chain uses TRBV4-1 with TRBJ2-5; possibly TRBD2 for D (6 bases). Per germline, CDR1 MGHRA and CDR2 YSYEKL. The CDR3 is 14 residues long. Between the trimmed V and J ends, which lost 6 bases and 2 bases, there was a span of 13 bases. The CDR3 DNA reads TGCGCCAGCAGTCATTTAGCGGAACAAGAGACCCAGTACTTC. This encodes CASSHLAEQETQYF.

The V call is TRBV18, the J call TRBJ2-1; D unresolved. Trimming pared 3 bases from V and 10 bases from J, leaving 10 bases between. Germline values: CDR1 KGHSH, CDR2 LQKENI. This CDR3 is 12 amino acids long. The DNA for the CDR3 is TGTGCCAGCTCACCGGTGCCTACCGAGCAGTTCTTC. This translates into CASSPVPTEQFF.

The V gene is TRBV9, the J gene TRBJ1-1, with D possibly matching TRBD1 (6 bases). The germline gives CDR1 SGDLS, CDR2 YYNGEE. The CDR3 spans 15 residues. V was cut by 3 bases and J by 4 bases, with 16 bases left in between. CDR3 in DNA: TGTGCCAGCAGCGCAGAACAGGGATGGGGCACTGAAGCTTTCTTT. This codes for CASSAEQGWGTEAFF.